This TCR beta chain was documented in a study of post-analysis software for immune sequencing data. Study outcomes and limitations: The five TRBV segments detected at higher frequency in patients than in controls included TRBV5-6, TRBV5-1 and TRBV20-1.

V lost 3 bases to trimming and J lost 4 bases; unmatched junction nucleotides: 5. This CDR3 spans 13 amino acids. Germline V lookup: CDR1 GTSNPN, CDR2 SVGIG (reference sequence). cDNA libraries for TCR beta contained unique molecular identifiers. TCRdb used MiXCR to reprocess the PCR reads, holding one entry per CDR3 protein. The table shows about 820,000 distinct CDR3 sequences, with roughly 50% occurring only once. This clonotype was counted between two and nine times. Antigen specificity is unknown. This clonotype originated in a girl between 10 and 17 years old with multiple sclerosis. The chain uses TRBV30 and TRBJ1-2; 7 bases agree with TRBD1. Sequenced input: blood. The CDR3 spells CAWRRQGGYGYTF. CDR3 DNA: TGTGCCTGGAGGAGGCAGGGGGGCTATGGCTACACCTTC.